One and the same sample provided the 5 T cell receptor beta chains below, sequenced in a study of regulatory T cells in long-lasting Graves disease. Time point noted: persistent/refractory GD, antithyroid drugs over 5 years with positive TRAb. After RNA was extracted from PBMCs, the TCR library was made from it. Building of the TCR beta libraries involved iRepertoire HTBI primers and Arm-PCR of CDR3 regions. TCRdb passed the multiplex PCR reads through MiXCR, listing each CDR3 protein once. The repertoire holds fewer than 450,000 distinct CDR3 sequences, 20% to 30% seen once, with around 24% in the top ten. The specimen comprised peripheral blood mononuclear cells (PBMCs), sampled when the disease was refractory, from a patient treated with antithyroid drugs. The origin of the receptors is a female donor with Graves disease.

This clonotype was counted many times. The chain recombines TRBV2 with TRBJ1-5; D uncertain. V was clipped by 4 bases and J by 3 bases, with 7 bases between them. This CDR3 is 13 amino acids long. CDR1 and CDR2 from the germline V gene are SNHLY and FYNNEI. The CDR3, as DNA: TGTGCCAGCAGTGGACGGAACAATCAGCCCCAGCATTTT. Amino acid sequence: CASSGRNNQPQHF. Combining the CDR3 with reference TRBV2 and TRBJ1-5 gives the whole variable domain EPEVTQTPSHQVTQMGQEVILRCVPISNHLYFYWYRQILGQKVEFLVSFYNNEISEKSEIFDDQFSVERPDGSNFTLKIRSTKLEDSAMYFCASSGRNNQPQHFGDGTRLSIL.

Ten or more counts support this clonotype. This chain links TRBV12-3 or TRBV12-4 with TRBJ1-4; 7 nucleotides match TRBD1. This CDR3 has 15 amino acids. V was clipped by 5 bases and J by 11 bases; unmatched bases: 14. CDR3: CASSPRQGFMNKLFF. In DNA, the CDR3 is TGTGCCAGCAGTCCCCGACAGGGATTCATGAATAAACTGTTTTTT.

This clonotype was seen ten or more times. The V and J genes are TRBV2 and TRBJ1-5, with D tentatively TRBD1 (6 bases). V was shortened by 6 bases and J by 9 bases, with 12 bases between the two germline ends. The CDR3 is 12 residues long. CDR1 and CDR2 from the germline V gene are SNHLY and FYNNEI. The CDR3 region is CASRDSFRPQHF. CDR3 nucleotide sequence: TGTGCCAGCAGGGACAGTTTTAGGCCCCAGCATTTT.

The chain recombines TRBV7-8 with TRBJ1-4; no clear D. There are 15 residues in the CDR3. Trimming took off 5 bases at V and 8 bases at J, with 18 bases between the two ends. The germline V gene has CDR1 SGHVS and CDR2 FQNEAQ. CDR3 in amino acids: CASSKRKGGGEKLFF. The CDR3 bases are TGTGCCAGCAGCAAAAGGAAGGGTGGCGGAGAAAAACTGTTTTTT.

This clonotype was detected ten times or more. The rearrangement joins TRBV7-2 to TRBJ1-1; D may be TRBD1 (6 bases). Trimming shortened V by 5 bases and J by 2 bases, and 12 bases separated the two germline ends. The CDR3 is 14 residues long. Germline V gene sequence: CDR1 SGHTA, CDR2 FQGNSA. CDR3: CASSVQGANTEAFF. The CDR3 DNA reads as TGTGCCAGCAGCGTACAGGGTGCTAACACTGAAGCTTTCTTT.